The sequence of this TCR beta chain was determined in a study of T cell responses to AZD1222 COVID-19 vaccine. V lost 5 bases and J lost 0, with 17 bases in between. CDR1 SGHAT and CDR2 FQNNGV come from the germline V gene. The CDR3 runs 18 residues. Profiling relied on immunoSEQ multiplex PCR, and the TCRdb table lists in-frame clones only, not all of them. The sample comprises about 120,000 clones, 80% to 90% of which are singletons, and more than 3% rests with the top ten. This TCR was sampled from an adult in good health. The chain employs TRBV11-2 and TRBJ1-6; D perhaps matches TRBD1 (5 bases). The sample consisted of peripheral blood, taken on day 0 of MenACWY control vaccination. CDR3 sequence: CASSPRHRSRSYNSPLHF. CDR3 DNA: TGTGCCAGCAGCCCTAGACACAGGTCCCGCTCCTATAATTCACCCCTCCACTTT.